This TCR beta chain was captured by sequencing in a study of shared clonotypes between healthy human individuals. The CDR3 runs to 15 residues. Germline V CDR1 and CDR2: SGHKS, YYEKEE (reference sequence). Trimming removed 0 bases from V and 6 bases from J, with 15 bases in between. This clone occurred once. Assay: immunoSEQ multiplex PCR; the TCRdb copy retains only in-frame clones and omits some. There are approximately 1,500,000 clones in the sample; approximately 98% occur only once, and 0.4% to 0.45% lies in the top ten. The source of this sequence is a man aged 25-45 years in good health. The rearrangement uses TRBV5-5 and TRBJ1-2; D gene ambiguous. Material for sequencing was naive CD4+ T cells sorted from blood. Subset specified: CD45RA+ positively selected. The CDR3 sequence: CASSLEPSPINGYTF. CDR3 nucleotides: TGTGCCAGCAGCTTGGAGCCTAGCCCCATCAATGGCTACACCTTC. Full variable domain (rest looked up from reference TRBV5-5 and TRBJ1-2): DAGVTQSPTHLIKTRGQQVTLRCSPISGHKSVSWYQQVLGQGPQFIFQYYEKEERGRGNFPDRFSARQFPNYSSELNVNALLLGDSALYLCASSLEPSPINGYTFGSGTRLTVV.